Listed below are T cell receptor beta chains from one sample, sequenced in a study of cytomegalovirus exposure and HLA in healthy donors. The repertoire was sequenced with immunoSEQ multiplex PCR; TCRdb's copy has only in-frame clones and lacks some. The data contain fewer than 200,000 clones, 65% to 85% of them singletons. The specimen was PBMCs. Source of these receptors: a man between 35 and 55 years old in good health and CMV-seropositive. CDR3s include the opening cysteine and the closing phenylalanine or tryptophan. Fields, in order: clone size, D gene, V gene, J gene, CDR3 DNA, CDR3 protein. A D gene is named only where the DNA matches it firmly. Some rows have no size entry. The others give once, few or many, or a class for an expanded clone.

clone_size: .; d_call: .; v_call: TRBV27; j_call: TRBJ2-3; cdr3_nt: TGTGCCAGCAGTCCTCCCACAGATACGCAGTATTTT; cdr3_aa: CASSPPTDTQYF
clone_size: .; d_call: TRBD1; v_call: TRBV6-1; j_call: TRBJ1-5; cdr3_nt: TGTGCCAGCAGGGGACAGGGCAATCAGCCCCAGCATTTT; cdr3_aa: CASRGQGNQPQHF
clone_size: .; d_call: .; v_call: TRBV7-2; j_call: TRBJ2-5; cdr3_nt: TGTGCCAGCAGCTTATTTTTGTCGGGAGAGACCCAGTACTTC; cdr3_aa: CASSLFLSGETQYF
clone_size: once; d_call: TRBD2; v_call: TRBV5-1; j_call: TRBJ2-7; cdr3_nt: TGCGCCAGCAGCTTCGGGGGGTCCAACGAGCAGTACTTC; cdr3_aa: CASSFGGSNEQYF
clone_size: .; d_call: TRBD1; v_call: TRBV13; j_call: TRBJ1-3; cdr3_nt: TGTGCCAGCAGCTTGGGACAGGGGGCAGGAAACACCATATATTTT; cdr3_aa: CASSLGQGAGNTIYF
clone_size: .; d_call: .; v_call: TRBV7-3; j_call: TRBJ2-1; cdr3_nt: TGTGCCAGCAGCTTAACCGGGATGAGCTCCTACAATGAGCAGTTCTTC; cdr3_aa: CASSLTGMSSYNEQFF
clone_size: .; d_call: TRBD2; v_call: TRBV11-2; j_call: TRBJ2-2; cdr3_nt: TGTGCCAGCAGCCTAGGACTAGCGGGGTTAACCGGGGAGCTGTTTTTT; cdr3_aa: CASSLGLAGLTGELFF
clone_size: .; d_call: .; v_call: TRBV7-8; j_call: TRBJ1-1; cdr3_nt: TGTGCCAGCAGCTTAAATAGTCTAGGTTATTTCTTT; cdr3_aa: CASSLNSLGYFF
clone_size: .; d_call: .; v_call: TRBV6-1; j_call: TRBJ2-7; cdr3_nt: TGTGCCAGCCGACAGCCTGGGTACGAGCAGTACTTC; cdr3_aa: CASRQPGYEQYF
clone_size: few; d_call: .; v_call: TRBV7-9; j_call: TRBJ2-7; cdr3_nt: TGTGCCAGCAGCTTAGACAGGGATCTCTACGAGCAGTACTTC; cdr3_aa: CASSLDRDLYEQYF
clone_size: .; d_call: TRBD1; v_call: TRBV25-1; j_call: TRBJ1-2; cdr3_nt: TGTGCCAGCAGTGGACTGGACAGGGGGAAAGATGGCTACACCTTC; cdr3_aa: CASSGLDRGKDGYTF
clone_size: .; d_call: .; v_call: TRBV5-1; j_call: TRBJ1-6; cdr3_nt: TGCGCCAGCAGCTTGCTGACATCCCCTACGGCCAATTCACCCCTCCACTTT; cdr3_aa: CASSLLTSPTANSPLHF
clone_size: once; d_call: .; v_call: TRBV19; j_call: TRBJ1-1; cdr3_nt: TGTGCCAGTAGTGGGTTAGCCCCTCAGAACACTGAAGCTTTCTTT; cdr3_aa: CASSGLAPQNTEAFF
clone_size: .; d_call: .; v_call: TRBV10-1; j_call: TRBJ2-4; cdr3_nt: TGCGCCAGCAGAGATACAGGAGCCAAAAACATTCAGTACTTC; cdr3_aa: CASRDTGAKNIQYF
clone_size: .; d_call: TRBD1; v_call: TRBV27; j_call: TRBJ1-5; cdr3_nt: TGTGCCAGTAGAGACAGGGGGGGCAATCAGCCCCAGCATTTT; cdr3_aa: CASRDRGGNQPQHF
clone_size: few; d_call: TRBD1; v_call: TRBV5-4; j_call: TRBJ2-2; cdr3_nt: TGTGCCAGCAGCTACCGGGACAGGGTCACCGGGGAGCTGTTTTTT; cdr3_aa: CASSYRDRVTGELFF